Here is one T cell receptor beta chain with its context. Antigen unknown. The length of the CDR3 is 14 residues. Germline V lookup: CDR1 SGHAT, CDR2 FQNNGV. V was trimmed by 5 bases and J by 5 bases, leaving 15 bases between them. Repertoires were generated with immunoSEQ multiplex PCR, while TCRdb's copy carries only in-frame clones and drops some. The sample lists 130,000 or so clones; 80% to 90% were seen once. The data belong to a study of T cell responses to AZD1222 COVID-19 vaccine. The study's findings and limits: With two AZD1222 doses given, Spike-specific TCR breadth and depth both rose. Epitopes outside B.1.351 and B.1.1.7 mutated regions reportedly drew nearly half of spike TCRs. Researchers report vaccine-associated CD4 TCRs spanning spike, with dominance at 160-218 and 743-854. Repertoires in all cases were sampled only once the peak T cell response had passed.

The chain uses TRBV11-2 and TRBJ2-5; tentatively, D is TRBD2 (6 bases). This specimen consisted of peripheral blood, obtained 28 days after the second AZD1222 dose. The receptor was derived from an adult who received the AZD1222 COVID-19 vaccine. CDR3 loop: CASSHSGVQETQYF. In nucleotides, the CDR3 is TGTGCCAGCAGCCACTCGGGGGTACAGGAGACCCAGTACTTC. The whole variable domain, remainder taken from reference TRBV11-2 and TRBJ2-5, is EAGVAQSPRYKIIEKRQSVAFWCNPISGHATLYWYQQILGQGPKLLIQFQNNGVVDDSQLPKDRFSAERLKGVDSTLKIQPAKLEDSAVYLCASSHSGVQETQYFGPGTRLLVL.